The 10 T cell receptor beta chains presented below share a single source sample, sequenced in a study of cytomegalovirus exposure and HLA in healthy donors. This PCR relied on a set of 60 Vbeta primers and 13 Jbeta primers. Profiling relied on immunoSEQ multiplex PCR, and the TCRdb table lists in-frame clones only, not all of them. The sample lists about 150,000 clones; roughly 79% were seen once. The sequenced sample was PBMCs. The receptors were gathered from a man younger than 30 in good health and CMV-seronegative.

This chain connects TRBV9 to TRBJ2-5; TRBD2 agrees at 10 bases. CDR3 length equals 20 residues. Germline CDR1 is SGDLS and CDR2 is YYNGEE. The V gene end was trimmed by 4 bases and the J gene end by 4 bases; junction bases not matched to a gene: 22. The CDR3 sequence: CASSPTRKFSPSGGAETQYF. The CDR3 nucleotides read TGTGCCAGCAGCCCAACCCGCAAGTTCTCCCCCAGCGGGGGGGCAGAGACCCAGTACTTC. The variable domain in full, with the rest retrieved from reference TRBV9 and TRBJ2-5, is DSGVTQTPKHLITATGQRVTLRCSPRSGDLSVYWYQQSLDQGLQFLIQYYNGEERAKGNILERFSAQQFPDLHSELNLSSLELGDSALYFCASSPTRKFSPSGGAETQYFGPGTRLLVL.

The genes are TRBV18 and TRBJ1-5, with 7 bases that match TRBD1. This CDR3 has 15 amino acids. The V segment lost 3 bases and the J segment 7 bases; nucleotides outside the gene matches: 9. Germline V gene data show CDR1 as KGHSH and CDR2 as LQKENI. CDR3 residues: CASSPQQGSGQPQHF. In DNA, the CDR3 is TGTGCCAGCTCACCGCAACAGGGGTCGGGACAGCCCCAGCATTTT.

V gene TRBV30 combines with J gene TRBJ2-7; TRBD1 might be the D (7 bases). This CDR3 is 14 amino acids long. The germline CDR1 and CDR2 sequences are GTSNPN and SVGIG (reference sequence). V was clipped by 2 bases and J by 2 bases, with 13 bases between them. The CDR3 spells CAWSQQGGPYEQYF. The CDR3 DNA is TGTGCCTGGAGTCAGCAGGGGGGACCCTACGAGCAGTACTTC. Supplemented by reference TRBV30 and TRBJ2-7, the full variable domain reads SQTIHQWPATLVQPVGSPLSLECTVEGTSNPNLYWYRQAAGRGLQLLFYSVGIGQISSEVPQNLSASRPQDRQFILSSKKLLLSDSGFYLCAWSQQGGPYEQYFGPGTRLTVT.

The rearrangement joins TRBV6-5 to TRBJ2-5; TRBD1 might be the D (6 bases). The germline V and J ends were trimmed by 4 bases and 1 base, with 10 bases remaining between them. CDR3 length: 14 amino acids. Germline V gene sequence: CDR1 MNHEY, CDR2 SVGAGI. The CDR3 DNA sequence: TGTGCCAGCAGTTTTCAGGGGTTCCAAGAGACCCAGTACTTC. Translated, it gives CASSFQGFQETQYF.

A few counts support this clone. The V and J genes are TRBV7-2 and TRBJ2-1; 9 nucleotides match TRBD2. CDR1 is SGHTA and CDR2 is FQGNSA in the germline V gene. The trim removed 5 bases at V and 10 bases at J, leaving 12 bases unmatched. This CDR3 has 15 amino acids. DNA for the CDR3: TGTGCCAGCAGCCAGAGACTAGCGGCGGGCGCGGAGCAGTTCTTC. Amino acids: CASSQRLAAGAEQFF.

The rearrangement uses TRBV9 and TRBJ1-5, with no clear D. Germline V lookup: CDR1 SGDLS, CDR2 YYNGEE. The CDR3 totals 14 residues. The ends were cut back, 2 bases at V and 7 bases at J, with 13 bases in the middle. The chain's CDR3 is CASSVDGFNQPQHF. The CDR3 DNA is TGTGCCAGCAGCGTCGACGGGTTCAACCAGCCCCAGCATTTT.

V is TRBV2 and J is TRBJ2-5, with a possible D match to TRBD2 (6 bases). Trimming left V 11 bases short and J 5 bases short, with 12 bases between. The CDR3 is 11 residues long. Per the germline V gene, CDR1 is SNHLY and CDR2 is FYNNEI. For the CDR3, the DNA is TGTGCCGCCAGCCGGGAGGAGACCCAGTACTTC. Encoded protein: CAASREETQYF.

The chain combines TRBV9 with TRBJ2-1, with 9 bases that match TRBD2. The V gene's germline CDR1 is SGDLS and CDR2 YYNGEE. The CDR3 spans 15 residues. V shed 0 bases and J 6 bases; nucleotides not matched to a gene: 4. The CDR3 DNA follows: TGTGCCAGCAGCGTAGCCAGCGGGGGGAGCAATGAGCAGTTCTTC. This encodes CASSVASGGSNEQFF. The full variable domain, with the rest looked up from reference TRBV9 and TRBJ2-1, is DSGVTQTPKHLITATGQRVTLRCSPRSGDLSVYWYQQSLDQGLQFLIQYYNGEERAKGNILERFSAQQFPDLHSELNLSSLELGDSALYFCASSVASGGSNEQFFGPGTRLTVL.

The CDR3 DNA follows: TGCGCCAGCAGCTTGGCAACCGGGACTTCCTACAATGAGCAGTTCTTC. Translated, it gives CASSLATGTSYNEQFF. The J gene is TRBJ2-1, the V gene TRBV5-1, with D tentatively TRBD2 (6 bases). CDR3 length: 16 amino acids. Germline V gene data show CDR1 as SGHRS and CDR2 as YFSETQ. V lost 0 bases to trimming and J lost 1 base, with 11 bases between them.

J is TRBJ2-4 and V is TRBV6-1; D possibly corresponds to TRBD1 (6 bases). The CDR3 totals 14 residues. Between the trimmed V and J ends, which lost 5 bases and 1 base, there was a span of 9 bases. Germline V gene lookup returns CDR1 MNHNS and CDR2 SASEGT. CDR3 nucleotide sequence: TGTGCCAGCAGTCGGGACAACGCCAAAAACATTCAGTACTTC. This translates into CASSRDNAKNIQYF.